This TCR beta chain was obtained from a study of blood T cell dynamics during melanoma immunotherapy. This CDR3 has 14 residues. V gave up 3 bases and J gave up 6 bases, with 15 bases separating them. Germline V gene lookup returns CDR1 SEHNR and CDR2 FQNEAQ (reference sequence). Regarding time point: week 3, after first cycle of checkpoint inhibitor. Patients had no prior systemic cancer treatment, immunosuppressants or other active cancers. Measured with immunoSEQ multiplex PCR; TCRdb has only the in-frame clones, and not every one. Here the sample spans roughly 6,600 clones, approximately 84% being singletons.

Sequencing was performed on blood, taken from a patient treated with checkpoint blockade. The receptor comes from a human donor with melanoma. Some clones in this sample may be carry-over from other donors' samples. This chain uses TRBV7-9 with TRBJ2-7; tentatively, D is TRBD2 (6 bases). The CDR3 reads CASSLVASVAEQYF. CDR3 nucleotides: TGTGCCAGCAGCTTGGTGGCTAGCGTAGCCGAGCAGTACTTC.